This T cell receptor beta chain originates from a study of CD8+ T cells in alopecia areata. On the study more broadly: Treated patients swallowed 5 to 10 mg of oral tofacitinib twice daily. Percent affected scalp area, the SALT score, rated treated patients' severity. Findings and limits, study-wide: One nonresponder leaves baseline CD8+ expansion's link to response uncertain.

With respect to this clone: As yet, its antigen is unknown.

Sequencing used cDNA as its template, made by extracting RNA and reverse transcribing it. Assay: immunoSEQ multiplex PCR; the TCRdb copy retains only in-frame clones and omits some. The profile shows about 180,000 clones, 53% of them singletons. Stated treatment: oral pan-JAK inhibitor, 5-10 mg twice daily. Samples from alopecia areata patients were lesional scalp punch biopsies and peripheral blood. The germline CDR1 and CDR2 sequences are SGDLS and YYNGEE. The CDR3 loop spans 12 amino acids. The chain links TRBV9 to TRBJ2-5; D is possibly TRBD1 or TRBD2 (5 bases each). The DNA end is more similar to TRBJ2-7, so the J call may be wrong. Sample: CD8+ T cells sorted from blood, taken at week 24, from a patient treated with tofacitinib. The sequence was collected from a human donor with alopecia areata. The CDR3 DNA is TGTGCCAGCAGCGTAGGAGGGGACGAGCAGTACTTC. Translation: CASSVGGDEQYF.